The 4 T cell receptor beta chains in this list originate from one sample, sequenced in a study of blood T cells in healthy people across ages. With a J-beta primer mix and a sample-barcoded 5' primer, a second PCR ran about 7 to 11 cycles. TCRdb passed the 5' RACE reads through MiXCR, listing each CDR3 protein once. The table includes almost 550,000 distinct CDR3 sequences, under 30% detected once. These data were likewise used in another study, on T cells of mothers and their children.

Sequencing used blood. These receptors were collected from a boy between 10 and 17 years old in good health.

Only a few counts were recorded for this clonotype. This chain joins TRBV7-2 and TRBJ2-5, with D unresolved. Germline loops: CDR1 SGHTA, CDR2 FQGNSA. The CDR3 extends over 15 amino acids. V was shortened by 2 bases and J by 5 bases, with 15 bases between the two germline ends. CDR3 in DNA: TGTGCCAGCAGCTTATACCAGGTCCCCTCGGAGACCCAGTACTTC. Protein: CASSLYQVPSETQYF.

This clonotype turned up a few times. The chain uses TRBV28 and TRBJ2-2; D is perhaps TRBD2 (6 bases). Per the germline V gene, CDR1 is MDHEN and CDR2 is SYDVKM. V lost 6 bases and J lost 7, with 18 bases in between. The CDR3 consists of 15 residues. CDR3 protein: CASSPWGGFGGELFF. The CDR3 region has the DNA TGTGCCAGCAGCCCTTGGGGAGGTTTTGGCGGGGAGCTGTTTTTT. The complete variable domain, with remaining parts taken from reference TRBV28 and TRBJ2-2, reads DVKVTQSSRYLVKRTGEKVFLECVQDMDHENMFWYRQDPGLGLRLIYFSYDVKMKEKGDIPEGYSVSREKKERFSLILESASTNQTSMYLCASSPWGGFGGELFFGEGSRLTVL.

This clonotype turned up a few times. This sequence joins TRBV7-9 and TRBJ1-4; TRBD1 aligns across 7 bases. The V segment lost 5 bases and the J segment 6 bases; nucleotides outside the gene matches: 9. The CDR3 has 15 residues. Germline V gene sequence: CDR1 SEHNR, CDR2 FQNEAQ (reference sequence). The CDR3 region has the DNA TGTGCCAGCAGCGCCTGGACAGGTCCCGATGAAAAACTGTTTTTT. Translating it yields CASSAWTGPDEKLFF.

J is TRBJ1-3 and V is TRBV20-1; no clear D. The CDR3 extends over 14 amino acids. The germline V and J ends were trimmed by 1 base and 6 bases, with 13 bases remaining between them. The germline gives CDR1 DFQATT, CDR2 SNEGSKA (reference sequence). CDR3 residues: CSARVERAQNTIYF. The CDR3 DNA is TGCAGTGCTAGAGTCGAGAGGGCTCAAAACACCATATATTTT.